Below, one T cell receptor (beta chain) is given with its context. The data derive from a study of memory CD8 T cells in hepatitis C reinfection. The wider study: A positive HCV RNA test after two negatives ≥60 days apart defined reinfection. Pre-reinfection samples were taken 55 to 20 weeks before detection.

Time point in this sample: pre-reinfection, 55 to 20 weeks before reinfection detection. The sorted cells went straight to TCR sequencing with no prior in vitro expansion. The method was immunoSEQ multiplex PCR; TCRdb's version includes in-frame clones alone and lacks a portion of them. The sample shows over 45,000 clones, roughly 90% of them seen only once. Per germline, CDR1 MNHEY and CDR2 SVGAGI. The CDR3 sequence is 14 residues long. V gave up 6 bases and J gave up 2 bases, with 13 bases separating them. The chain combines TRBV6-5 with TRBJ1-2; D call uncertain. The TCR originated in a man between 18 and 29 years old with hepatitis C virus infection. The source material was naive CD8+ T cells sorted from blood. CDR3 amino acids: CASSPMTGNYGYTF. In DNA form, the CDR3 reads TGTGCCAGCAGCCCAATGACTGGGAACTATGGCTACACCTTC.